These T cell receptor beta chains were read from a single sample in a study of T cell repertoires in cytomegalovirus infection. In TCRdb, the reads were re-called with MiXCR into one record per CDR3 protein. Seen here are about 150,000 distinct CDR3 sequences, around 22% observed once, and the top ten hold 11%. Sequencing was carried out using PBMCs. The receptors were sampled from a human donor in good health (CMV status not recorded). Some clones in this sample may be carry-over from other donors' samples. The CDR3 runs from the conserved cysteine through the conserved F or W. The order of the fields is J gene, clone size, D gene, V gene, CDR3 protein, CDR3 DNA. The D gene is left open where the match is weak. Clone sizes are given selectively: once, few, many, or a class where the clone is expanded.

TRBJ2-3 | . | . | TRBV11-2 | CASSYGAGDTQYF | TGTGCCAGCAGCTATGGAGCCGGAGATACGCAGTATTTT
TRBJ1-2 | many | . | TRBV5-4 | CASSLELQLPYGYTF | TGTGCCAGCAGCTTGGAATTGCAGCTACCCTATGGCTACACCTTC
TRBJ2-7 | many | . | TRBV7-8 | CASSWQGGAYEQYF | TGTGCCAGCAGCTGGCAGGGGGGGGCCTACGAGCAGTACTTC
TRBJ2-2 | many | TRBD1 | TRBV7-8 | CASSLTTGLTGELFF | TGTGCCAGCAGCTTAACGACAGGGTTGACCGGGGAGCTGTTTTTT
TRBJ1-6 | few | . | TRBV7-2 | CASSLEGHLSSYNSPLHF | TGTGCCAGCAGCTTAGAAGGACACCTGAGCTCCTATAATTCACCCCTCCACTTT
TRBJ1-4 | few | . | TRBV28 | CASSSYAIRGESEKLFF | TGTGCCAGCAGTTCCTATGCTATCAGGGGCGAATCGGAAAAACTGTTTTTT
TRBJ1-5 | many | TRBD1 | TRBV7-9 | CASSPATGMGQPQHF | TGTGCCAGCAGCCCCGCGACAGGGATGGGGCAGCCCCAGCATTTT
TRBJ2-5 | . | TRBD1 | TRBV5-1 | CASNQGATPQETQYF | TGCGCCAGCAACCAGGGGGCTACCCCCCAAGAGACCCAGTACTTC
TRBJ2-1 | few | TRBD2 | TRBV7-2 | CASSFLSGAGGPNEQFF | TGTGCCAGCAGCTTCCTCTCCGGGGCGGGGGGGCCCAATGAGCAGTTCTTC
TRBJ2-5 | once | . | TRBV2 | CASSEVGGLGETQYF | TGTGCCAGCAGTGAAGTCGGGGGGCTTGGAGAGACCCAGTACTTC